The clone carrying this T cell receptor (beta chain) appeared many times. These data belong to a study of blood T cell repertoires in COVID-19. Study summary: In each case, the material was cDNA or gDNA derived from T cells, B-cell-depleted T cells, or PBMCs.

In the original analysis: Researchers report that nucleated cell counts were estimated from reference gene primer amplification. Generated by immunoSEQ multiplex PCR, the TCRdb table keeps only in-frame clones and is missing some. V and J calls and clone size come straight from that table; D and trimming were deduced from the DNA. This sample yields around 110,000 clones, of which about 80% are seen a single time; more than 4% belongs to the top ten. Sequenced sample: peripheral blood. This TCR was sampled from a man aged 70 or older with acute or convalescent COVID-19.

CDR3 in DNA: TGTGCCAGCCTCCCGTTGGCGGGCTTAGGGACCCAGTACTTC. It encodes CASLPLAGLGTQYF. The chain joins TRBV6-5 to TRBJ2-5, with D perhaps TRBD2 (5 bases). The CDR3 sequence is 14 residues long. Germline V CDR1 and CDR2: MNHEY, SVGAGI. With 8 bases removed from V and 7 bases from J, the gap between germline ends came to 20 bases.